Following are 22 T cell receptor beta chains from one sample sequenced in a study of T-cell memory formation after mild COVID-19. TCRdb independently ran MiXCR on the 5' RACE reads; one entry per CDR3 protein. The sample has about 60,000 distinct CDR3 sequences, more than 9% seen once. The source material was PBMCs or a T cell subset sorted from them (not recorded which). These receptors were collected from a man between 18 and 29 years old who had mild COVID-19 (a few samples of this study predate the infection). Cell type and time point are not known.

This clonotype was detected a few times. The chain links TRBV6-6 to TRBJ1-2; weak D call: TRBD1 (6 bases). V was shortened by 0 bases and J by 6 bases, with 17 bases between the two germline ends. This CDR3 contains 16 residues. Germline CDR1 MNHNY, CDR2 SVGAGI (reference sequence). In nucleotides, the CDR3 is TGTGCCAGCAGTTACTCGGGGGGCGTAACGAAGCATGGCTACACCTTC. Translated, it gives CASSYSGGVTKHGYTF.

This clonotype has at least ten counts. This chain connects TRBV6-2 or TRBV6-3 to TRBJ2-1; 9 nucleotides agree with TRBD2. V gave up 0 bases and J gave up 8 bases; unmatched junction bases: 14. This CDR3 has 18 amino acids. Germline loops: CDR1 MNHEY, CDR2 SVGEGT. The CDR3 protein is CASSYSTSFSGGAYEQFF. CDR3 nucleotides: TGTGCCAGCAGTTACTCGACCAGTTTTAGCGGGGGCGCGTATGAGCAGTTCTTC.

The chain combines TRBV9 with TRBJ1-5; maybe TRBD1 (5 bases). V was clipped by 3 bases and J by 7 bases, with 17 bases between them. The CDR3 is 15 amino acids. Per the germline V gene, CDR1 is SGDLS and CDR2 is YYNGEE. The CDR3 sequence: CASSGGDAPIQPQHF. The DNA for the CDR3 is TGTGCCAGCAGCGGGGGGGACGCCCCAATCCAGCCCCAGCATTTT.

This clonotype was picked up a small number of times. V and J are TRBV4-1 and TRBJ2-7; D uncertain. Germline V gene lookup returns CDR1 MGHRA and CDR2 YSYEKL. The CDR3 extends over 15 amino acids. Deletions cut 1 base from V and 0 bases from J, with 10 bases between. Here the CDR3 reads CASSQVGSRSYEQYF. Here the CDR3 DNA reads TGCGCCAGCAGCCAAGTAGGGTCGCGCTCCTACGAGCAGTACTTC.

This clonotype was detected only a few times. V gene TRBV29-1 combines with J gene TRBJ2-4; D uncertain. V was clipped by 8 bases and J by 0 bases, with 8 bases between them. This CDR3 is 12 amino acids long. In germline, CDR1 is SQVTM, CDR2 ANQGSEA. Here the CDR3 reads CSSVGAKNIQYF. The CDR3 bases are TGCAGCTCCGTAGGAGCCAAAAACATTCAGTACTTC.

This clonotype was found a few times. V is TRBV6-2 or TRBV6-3 and J is TRBJ1-1; D gene uncertain. The V gene lost 3 bases and the J gene lost 4 bases, with 3 bases spanning the gap. This CDR3 has 11 residues. The V gene's germline CDR1 is MNHEY and CDR2 SVGEGT. Written as DNA, the CDR3 is TGTGCCAGCAGTTATTTCACTGAAGCTTTCTTT. It codes for CASSYFTEAFF.

This clonotype was detected a few times. The V call is TRBV12-3 or TRBV12-4, the J call TRBJ2-2, with no clear D. V gave up 5 bases and J gave up 7 bases, with 11 bases separating them. The CDR3 consists of 13 residues. The CDR3 sequence is CASSLRSDGELFF. The CDR3 DNA reads as TGTGCCAGCAGTCTGAGGAGCGACGGGGAGCTGTTTTTT.

The chain has TRBV2 and TRBJ2-7; a possible D gene is TRBD1 (5 bases). Trimming left V 7 bases short and J 2 bases short, with 15 bases between. The CDR3 loop spans 14 amino acids. Germline CDR1 is SNHLY and CDR2 is FYNNEI. The CDR3 is CASNLPGRAYEQYV. The CDR3 nucleotides are TGTGCCAGCAATCTTCCGGGCAGGGCCTACGAGCAGTACGTC.

There are many counts of this clonotype. The chain is built from TRBV29-1 and TRBJ2-2; 8 bases map to TRBD1. J gave up 6 bases and V 5 bases, and 5 bases lay outside the gene matches. CDR3 length equals 13 residues. The germline V gene encodes CDR1 SQVTM and CDR2 ANQGSEA. Written as DNA, the CDR3 is TGCAGCGTTTCTACAGGGGGAGCCGGGGAGCTGTTTTTT. As protein: CSVSTGGAGELFF.

This clonotype was seen at least ten times. The CDR3 sequence is CAIGRTTGASTDTQYF. The CDR3 region has the DNA TGTGCCATCGGACGTACCACAGGGGCCAGCACAGATACGCAGTATTTT. V is TRBV10-3 and J is TRBJ2-3, with TRBD1 identical over 7 bases. Trimming removed 8 bases from V and 0 bases from J; junction bases left unmatched: 11. The CDR3 loop spans 16 amino acids. From germline, CDR1 is ENHRY and CDR2 SYGVKD.

The chain employs TRBV6-2 or TRBV6-3 and TRBJ2-3, with 10 bases that match TRBD2. Trimming took 6 bases from V and 3 from J; bases not matched to a gene: 9. The CDR3 length is 16 residues. CDR1 MNHEY and CDR2 SVGEGT come from the germline V gene. As DNA, the CDR3 is TGTGCCAGCAGCCCCAGTACTAGCGGGGTTACAGATACGCAGTATTTT. It yields the protein CASSPSTSGVTDTQYF.

This clonotype has a handful of counts. V and J are TRBV9 and TRBJ2-2; D not certain. This CDR3 is 14 amino acids long. In germline, CDR1 is SGDLS, CDR2 YYNGEE. V lost 1 base and J 0 bases, leaving 4 bases between the germline ends. The CDR3 spells CASSVSANTGELFF. The CDR3 nucleotides read TGTGCCAGCAGCGTAAGCGCGAACACCGGGGAGCTGTTTTTT. The complete variable domain, with remaining parts taken from reference TRBV9 and TRBJ2-2, reads DSGVTQTPKHLITATGQRVTLRCSPRSGDLSVYWYQQSLDQGLQFLIQYYNGEERAKGNILERFSAQQFPDLHSELNLSSLELGDSALYFCASSVSANTGELFFGEGSRLTVL.

This clonotype came up many times. The chain employs TRBV5-1 and TRBJ2-1; perhaps TRBD1 as D (6 bases). The CDR3 covers 14 residues. Trimming removed 1 base at V and 4 bases at J, with 9 bases between. Germline V lookup: CDR1 SGHRS, CDR2 YFSETQ. The CDR3 reads CASSLYTGYNEQFF. The CDR3 nucleotides are TGCGCCAGCAGCTTGTACACAGGGTACAATGAGCAGTTCTTC.

This clonotype was seen many times. The V and J genes are TRBV20-1 and TRBJ1-1; tentatively, D is TRBD1 (6 bases). V was trimmed by 3 bases and J by 4 bases, leaving 12 bases between them. CDR1 and CDR2 (germline): DFQATT, SNEGSKA (reference sequence). The CDR3 runs 13 residues. Here the CDR3 DNA reads TGCAGTGCTAGCCGCGACAGGACCACTGAAGCTTTCTTT. Translation gives CSASRDRTTEAFF.

This clonotype was recorded at least ten times. The chain combines TRBV19 with TRBJ2-4, with a tentative D call TRBD1 (5 bases). Trimming left V 5 bases short and J 0 bases short, with 11 bases between. CDR1 is LNHDA and CDR2 is SQIVND in the germline V gene (reference sequence). The CDR3 totals 15 residues. The CDR3 loop reads CASSPRQLAKNIQYF. The CDR3 bases are TGTGCCAGTAGTCCCAGACAGTTAGCCAAAAACATTCAGTACTTC.

The V gene is TRBV5-1, the J gene TRBJ1-3, with a possible D match to TRBD1 (5 bases). The germline CDR1 and CDR2 sequences are SGHRS and YFSETQ. V lost 3 bases to trimming and J lost 0 bases, with 16 bases between them. CDR3 length equals 17 residues. CDR3 nucleotide sequence: TGCGCCAGCAGCTGGGGGACGGACCCTGACTCTGGAAACACCATATATTTT. Protein: CASSWGTDPDSGNTIYF.

The chain carries TRBV3-1 and TRBJ2-5, with 7 nucleotides matching TRBD2. The CDR3 has 13 amino acids. Germline CDR1 and CDR2: LGHDT and YNNKEL (reference sequence). The V segment lost 4 bases and the J segment 2 bases; nucleotides outside the gene matches: 1. The chain's CDR3 is CASSRRGQETQYF. As DNA, the CDR3 is TGTGCCAGCAGCCGGCGGGGGCAAGAGACCCAGTACTTC.

The CDR3 region has the DNA TGTGCCAGCAATAGGATACTAGCGGGGGGCCTAAATGAGCAGTTCTTC. Its translation is CASNRILAGGLNEQFF. The rearrangement joins TRBV5-4 to TRBJ2-1; 12 bases agree with TRBD2. The CDR3 extends over 16 amino acids. Trimming at V came to 6 bases and at J to 7 bases, leaving 11 bases not matched to a gene. Per germline, CDR1 SGHNT and CDR2 YYREEE (reference sequence). The full variable domain, with the rest looked up from reference TRBV5-4 and TRBJ2-1, is ETGVTQSPTHLIKTRGQQVTLRCSSQSGHNTVSWYQQALGQGPQFIFQYYREEENGRGNFPPRFSGLQFPNYSSELNVNALELDDSALYLCASNRILAGGLNEQFFGPGTRLTVL.

This clonotype was counted a few times. The V call is TRBV5-4, the J call TRBJ1-1; D is possibly TRBD1 (5 bases). This CDR3 comprises 15 residues. V was cut by 0 bases and J by 0 bases, with 9 bases left in between. Germline CDR1 SGHNT, CDR2 YYREEE (reference sequence). The CDR3 spells CASSLASGMNTEAFF. CDR3 sequence (DNA): TGTGCCAGCAGCTTGGCCTCAGGGATGAACACTGAAGCTTTCTTT.

This clonotype has at least ten counts. This chain uses TRBV12-3 or TRBV12-4 with TRBJ2-5; D call uncertain. V was clipped by 6 bases and J by 7 bases, with 9 bases between them. The CDR3 spans 11 residues. The chain's CDR3 is CASSQTRTQYF. CDR3 in DNA: TGTGCCAGCAGCCAAACAAGGACCCAGTACTTC.

The genes are TRBV6-2 or TRBV6-3 and TRBJ1-2; D not resolved. Germline CDR1 MNHEY, CDR2 SVGEGT. The CDR3 has 15 residues. V lost 5 bases and J 4 bases, leaving 17 bases between the germline ends. Here the CDR3 DNA reads TGTGCCAGCAGTCCCGTAGCATCGGGCCTCTATGGCTACACCTTC. It yields the protein CASSPVASGLYGYTF.

This clonotype has a count of ten or more. V usage is TRBV7-8 and J usage is TRBJ2-7; D tentatively reads TRBD1 or TRBD2 (5 bases each). This CDR3 region has 13 residues. Germline V CDR1 and CDR2: SGHVS, FQNEAQ. The V end lost 2 bases, the J end lost 7 bases, and 12 bases lay between the germline ends. CDR3 DNA: TGTGCCAGCAGCTTACTGGGGACGGGTGAGCAGTACTTC. This gives the protein CASSLLGTGEQYF.